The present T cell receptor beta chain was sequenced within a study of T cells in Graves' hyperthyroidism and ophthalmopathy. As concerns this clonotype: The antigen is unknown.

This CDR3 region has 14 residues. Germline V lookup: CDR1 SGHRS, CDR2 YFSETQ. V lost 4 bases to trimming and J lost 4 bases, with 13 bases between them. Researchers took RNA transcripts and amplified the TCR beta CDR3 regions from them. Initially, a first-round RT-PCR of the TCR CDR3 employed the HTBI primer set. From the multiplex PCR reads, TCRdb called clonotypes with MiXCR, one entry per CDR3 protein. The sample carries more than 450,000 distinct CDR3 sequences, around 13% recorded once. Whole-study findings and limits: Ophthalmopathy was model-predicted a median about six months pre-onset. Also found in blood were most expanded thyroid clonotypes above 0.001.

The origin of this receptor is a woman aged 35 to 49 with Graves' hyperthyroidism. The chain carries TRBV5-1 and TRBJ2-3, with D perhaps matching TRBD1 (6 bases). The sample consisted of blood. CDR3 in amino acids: CASSGGRQADTQYF. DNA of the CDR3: TGCGCCAGCAGCGGGGGACGACAGGCAGATACGCAGTATTTT.